This TCR beta chain was obtained from a study of T cells in localized non-small cell lung cancer. Sequencing was performed with immunoSEQ multiplex PCR; in TCRdb, only in-frame clones are kept and a portion is missing. The sample consists of over 8,000 clones, around 92% of them appearing once. The CDR3 length is 14 residues. The V gene's germline CDR1 is MDHEN and CDR2 SYDVKM. Trimming took off 6 bases at V and 0 bases at J, with 11 bases between the two ends. The chain recombines TRBV28 with TRBJ1-1; D ambiguous. The sequencing used peripheral blood, collected before any cancer treatment. This TCR was recovered from a woman aged 40-69 years with stage I squamous cell lung carcinoma. CDR3 region: CASRKEELNTEAFF. The CDR3 DNA reads as TGTGCCAGCAGGAAAGAAGAATTGAACACTGAAGCTTTCTTT.